The subject of this entry is one TCR beta chain. Its antigen is not yet known. No clone much larger than this one lies a single base away; base qualities are absent. This specimen's time point label, per the study, means: baseline before first vaccination. Vaccinee samples were obtained from the UK trials COV001 and COV002, which included a single-blind randomized controlled phase 2/3 trial of AZD1222 (ChAdOx1 nCoV-19) in healthy adults. For TCRbeta chain sequencing, PBMC samples were collected from trial participants at day 0 and at day 28 after the second dose. These data originate in a study of T cell responses to AZD1222 COVID-19 vaccine (dated by TCRdb to 2020 to 2023). For context, the study as a whole: Because spike-specific TCR depth and breadth did not differ between the two schedules, AZD1222 recipients who got a second dose at roughly 4 weeks were pooled with those who got a second dose at roughly 12 weeks. TCR sequencing covered over 230 trial participants: nearly 210 given two doses of AZD1222 and some 25 given two doses of MenACWY control vaccine. Trial participants were enrolled by age into 18-55, 56-69 and 70-plus year subgroups, with around 140, 26 and 57 TCR-sequenced participants respectively.

In the germline V gene (reference sequence), CDR1 corresponds to LGHDT and CDR2 to YNNKEL. Trimming accounts for 1 base at V and 5 bases at J, while the number of junction bases matched to no gene is 2. Its CDR3 holds 14 amino acids, cysteine through phenylalanine. The DNA shown is the 42-base CDR3, in frame from base 1. The research as a whole found: The 56-69-year group was small, and its depth increase did not reach significance, likely because of low power. Participants were mostly white British, with more females than males. The authors suggested clonal diversity may have been underestimated. No day 14 peak-response samples were available, so repertoires were characterized only after the peak T cell response. The whole spike protein was spanned by vaccine-associated CD4 TCRs, and dominant responses were seen in regions 160-218 and 743-854. Conclusions about previously exposed vaccinees were limited because only six AZD1222 recipients were SARS-CoV-2 seropositive at baseline. After two AZD1222 doses, spike-specific TCR breadth and depth were significantly higher than at day 0 and than in MenACWY recipients. Reportedly, almost half of the unique spike-specific TCRs recognized epitopes lying outside the regions that are mutated in the B.1.351 and B.1.1.7 variants.

The CDR3 regions of human TCRbeta chains were analyzed by immunosequencing. The study's processing was this. TCRs in the repertoires were compared against a reference library of SARS-CoV-2-specific TCRs that had been generated with the MIRA antigen-specificity platform. Breadth was defined as the fraction of unique TCRs that were SARS-CoV-2-associated. Depth was defined as the fraction of total T cells that were SARS-CoV-2-associated. Each spike-specific TCR was assigned to its reactive spike region and to a CD4 or CD8 class using the MIRA data. Log10-transformed breadth and depth values were compared by one-way ANOVA with Sidak's multiple comparisons tests. TCRdb took over this immuneACCESS table, retaining in-frame rearrangements with V and J assigned. Such tables are incomplete; in checked studies, under half of the missing clones stem from an unresolved V gene, and the remainder is unexplained. Clone size and V and J calls were adopted from that table, with D and trimming inferred from the DNA. The sample records approximately 140,000 clones, roughly 94% of which are singletons. The ten top clones hold around 1.3% of the sample.

In this chain, TRBV3-1 (or the pseudogene TRBV3-2) is recombined with TRBJ1-5; TRBD1 agrees with 7 junctional bases. Specimen: peripheral blood, collected on day 0 of AZD1222 vaccination. The sequence came from an adult in good health. The DNA reads TGTGCCAGCAGCCAAGCTACAGGGGATCAGCCCCAGCATTTT. This translates into CASSQATGDQPQHF.